Listed below are T cell receptor beta chains from one sample, sequenced in a study of T-cell reconstitution after alpha-beta-depleted transplantation in children. Via MiXCR, TCRdb re-called the PCR reads, giving one row per CDR3 protein. Among around 490,000 distinct CDR3 sequences, 10% to 12% were seen once, and the ten largest hold 12% to 15%. The sequencing here drew on PBMCs, mostly from graft donor cells, taken 180 days after TCRalphabeta/CD19-depleted stem cell transplant. The origin of the receptors is a female patient aged 2-10 years who had a stem cell transplant for aplastic anemia, so the T cells may come from the graft donor. Each CDR3 is given with its conserved first and last residue. A D gene is named only where the DNA matches it firmly. Some rows have no size entry. The others give once, few or many, or a class for an expanded clone.

cdr3_nt cdr3_aa d_call j_call clone_size v_call
TGTGCCAGCAGCTCCGAGGCGGGCGGGTCCTACAATGAGCAGTTCTTC CASSSEAGGSYNEQFF NA TRBJ2-1 once TRBV7-2
TGTGCCTGGACCCCCCGCCCGGGTGGAGGAGATACGCAGTATTTT CAWTPRPGGGDTQYF NA TRBJ2-3 few TRBV30
TGCAGTGCTAGGTGGCGGGGAACGAACACCGGGGAGCTGTTTTTT CSARWRGTNTGELFF NA TRBJ2-2 NA TRBV20-1
TGTGCCATCAGTGAGTTCGAAGTCTCCTACGAGCAGTACTTC CAISEFEVSYEQYF NA TRBJ2-7 NA TRBV10-3
TGTGCCACCAGTGGACCGGGACAGCCTACCGGGGAGCTGTTTTTT CATSGPGQPTGELFF TRBD1 TRBJ2-2 few TRBV24-1
TGTGCCATCAGTGAATCGGACAGGGACTACAATGAGCAGTTCTTC CAISESDRDYNEQFF TRBD1 TRBJ2-1 NA TRBV10-3
TGCAGCGTTGAAGCGCGAGCCAGGAGCTCTGGAAACACCATATATTTT CSVEARARSSGNTIYF NA TRBJ1-3 few TRBV29-1
TGTGCCAGCAGTTTAAATGAGGGTTTTTACTATGGCTACACCTTC CASSLNEGFYYGYTF NA TRBJ1-2 few TRBV12-3/TRBV12-4
TGCAGCGTGGCGGACAGGGGGCGATTCTCTGAAGCTTTCTTT CSVADRGRFSEAFF TRBD1 TRBJ1-1 NA TRBV29-1
TGTGCCAGCAGCTCGGCACGACTAGCGGGAGGGAACAATGAGCAGTTCTTC CASSSARLAGGNNEQFF TRBD2 TRBJ2-1 NA TRBV7-2
TGTGCCAGCAGCAAAACGGCGGGCGATTGGGGTGAGCAGTTCTTC CASSKTAGDWGEQFF NA TRBJ2-1 NA TRBV21-1
TGTGCCAGCAGCCGCCGGGACAACACTGAAGCTTTCTTT CASSRRDNTEAFF NA TRBJ1-1 few TRBV11-2
TGTGCCAGCAGTTTAGTCAGAGCGGGTCTTCTGAGCGAGCAGTACTTC CASSLVRAGLLSEQYF NA TRBJ2-7 NA TRBV27